This passage covers 29 T cell receptor beta chains from one sample sequenced in a study of cytomegalovirus exposure and HLA in healthy donors. The primer mix had 60 Vbeta and 13 Jbeta primers. TCRdb keeps only in-frame clones here, not all; method: immunoSEQ multiplex PCR. The profile shows hundreds of thousands of clones, around four fifths of them singletons. The sample was PBMCs. The source of these receptors is a woman aged 40 to 49 in good health and CMV-seronegative.

V gene TRBV9 combines with J gene TRBJ1-4, with a weak D call TRBD1 (6 bases). Trimming removed 4 bases from V and 7 bases from J, with 14 bases in between. The CDR3 totals 14 residues. Per the germline V gene, CDR1 is SGDLS and CDR2 is YYNGEE. CDR3 loop: CASSSRQDGEKLFF. For the CDR3, the DNA is TGTGCCAGCAGCTCGCGACAGGACGGTGAAAAACTGTTTTTT.

CDR3 DNA: TGCAGCGTTGGGGCGTTATCCTACACCTTC. It is translated as CSVGALSYTF. The rearrangement joins TRBV29-1 to TRBJ1-2; D remains unclear. The CDR3 extends over 10 amino acids. Germline CDR1 and CDR2: SQVTM and ANQGSEA. V was trimmed by 4 bases and J by 10 bases, leaving 10 bases between them.

This clone has a handful of counts. The rearrangement links TRBV4-3 to TRBJ2-2, with 8 bases aligning to TRBD1. CDR1 is LGHNA, CDR2 YSLEER, per germline. V gave up 6 bases and J gave up 6 bases; unmatched junction bases: 9. CDR3 length: 15 residues. Here the CDR3 reads CASRPSTGDAGELFF. The CDR3, as DNA: TGCGCCAGCAGACCATCGACAGGGGATGCCGGGGAGCTGTTTTTT.

The genes are TRBV5-6 and TRBJ1-2, with a tentative D call TRBD1 (5 bases). The V gene's germline CDR1 is SGHDT and CDR2 YYEEEE. The CDR3 runs 15 residues. V lost 0 bases and J lost 5, with 14 bases in between. In DNA form, the CDR3 reads TGTGCCAGCAGCTTGGACCTGACAGACTCTTATGGCTACACCTTC. Protein product: CASSLDLTDSYGYTF.

The rearrangement uses TRBV29-1 and TRBJ2-5; 8 nucleotides line up with TRBD1. Germline trimming cut 8 bases from V and 5 bases from J; bases unmatched to any gene: 10. The CDR3 loop spans 13 amino acids. Per germline, CDR1 SQVTM and CDR2 ANQGSEA. CDR3 protein: CSHLAGGLETQYF. DNA of the CDR3: TGCAGCCATTTGGCAGGGGGCTTGGAGACCCAGTACTTC.

CDR3 residues: CASSVGSMGQGDAFF. The CDR3 region has the DNA TGTGCCAGCAGCGTAGGAAGTATGGGACAGGGCGACGCTTTCTTT. This sequence joins TRBV9 and TRBJ1-1; 9 positions match TRBD1. V gave up 0 bases and J gave up 11 bases; unmatched junction bases: 11. This CDR3 region has 15 residues. Germline values: CDR1 SGDLS, CDR2 YYNGEE.

The rearrangement links TRBV28 to TRBJ1-5; the D is unclear. The V end was cut by 4 bases, the J end by 9 bases, with 13 bases between. CDR1 is MDHEN, CDR2 SYDVKM, per germline. CDR3 length: 13 residues. CDR3 amino acids: CASSSPNTGPQHF. CDR3 nucleotides: TGTGCCAGCAGTTCTCCGAATACCGGGCCCCAGCATTTT.

The V and J genes are TRBV11-2 and TRBJ2-7; maybe TRBD2 (7 bases). Between the trimmed V and J ends, which lost 1 base and 3 bases, there was a span of 19 bases. Germline V gene lookup returns CDR1 SGHAT and CDR2 FQNNGV. The CDR3 runs to 17 residues. DNA of the CDR3: TGTGCCAGCAGCTTAGCCCAAAGGGGGGGCATGAACTACGAGCAGTACTTC. Amino acid sequence: CASSLAQRGGMNYEQYF.

A single count supports this clone. V is TRBV7-3 and J is TRBJ2-3, with 7 bases that match TRBD1. Germline V lookup: CDR1 SGHTA, CDR2 FQGTGA. Trimming removed 5 bases from V and 5 bases from J; junction bases left unmatched: 16. There are 17 residues in the CDR3. CDR3 bases: TGTGCCAGCAGCCCCACCGTTTCGGGGACAGCAAGAGATACGCAGTATTTT. Its translation is CASSPTVSGTARDTQYF.

The chain joins TRBV10-3 to TRBJ2-5; 9 bases agree with TRBD1. Per germline, CDR1 ENHRY and CDR2 SYGVKD. The length of the CDR3 is 15 residues. V lost 6 bases to trimming and J lost 3 bases; unmatched junction nucleotides: 8. The CDR3 protein is CAISGPGQGKETQYF. The CDR3 nucleotides are TGTGCCATCAGCGGCCCCGGACAGGGGAAAGAGACCCAGTACTTC.

The chain carries TRBV6-6 and TRBJ1-2, with D uncertain. The germline V gene has CDR1 MNHNY and CDR2 SVGAGI (reference sequence). Trimming cost V 7 bases and J 3 bases, with 12 bases left between them. There are 13 residues in the CDR3. DNA of the CDR3: TGTGCCAGCATCGACACCACTTACTATGGCTACACCTTC. This sequence encodes CASIDTTYYGYTF.

The V gene is TRBV4-2, the J gene TRBJ1-5; tentatively, D is TRBD1 (5 bases). Germline assignment: CDR1 LGHNA and CDR2 YNFKEQ. The V gene lost 4 bases and the J gene lost 2 bases, with 12 bases spanning the gap. CDR3 length equals 15 residues. CDR3 sequence (DNA): TGTGCCAGCAGCCCTGGTGGGGGGGGCAATCAGCCCCAGCATTTT. Translation gives CASSPGGGGNQPQHF.

The gene calls are TRBV14 and TRBJ1-1, with a weak D call TRBD1 (5 bases). V lost 1 base to trimming and J lost 10 bases, with 13 bases between them. The CDR3 consists of 13 residues. The germline V gene encodes CDR1 SGHDN and CDR2 FVKESK. The chain's CDR3 is CASSQGLGGAAFF. The CDR3 DNA reads TGTGCCAGCAGCCAAGGGCTGGGCGGGGCAGCTTTCTTT.

The chain employs TRBV29-1 and TRBJ1-6; D ambiguous. The CDR3 has 15 amino acids. Germline CDR1 reads SQVTM; CDR2 reads ANQGSEA. V was shortened by 1 base and J by 7 bases, with 14 bases between the two germline ends. CDR3 in amino acids: CSVEGGNVGNSPLHF. DNA of the CDR3: TGCAGCGTTGAAGGAGGAAACGTTGGGAATTCACCCCTCCACTTT.

The chain joins TRBV19 to TRBJ1-2, with 7 bases fitting TRBD1. The ends lost 5 bases at V and 4 bases at J; junction bases unmatched: 7. The CDR3 sequence is 14 residues long. Per germline, CDR1 LNHDA and CDR2 SQIVND (reference sequence). The CDR3 sequence is CASSLQGQSYGYTF. CDR3 nucleotides: TGTGCCAGTAGTCTTCAGGGACAGTCCTATGGCTACACCTTC.

The CDR3 loop is CAEWGGGLETQYF. Here the CDR3 DNA reads TGCGCCGAATGGGGCGGGGGCCTGGAGACCCAGTACTTC. The V gene is TRBV10-1, the J gene TRBJ2-5; D is possibly TRBD2 (7 bases). Trimming took off 11 bases at V and 5 bases at J, with 18 bases between the two ends. The CDR3 covers 13 residues. Germline V lookup: CDR1 WNHNN, CDR2 SYGVQD (reference sequence).

This chain links TRBV6-6 with TRBJ1-5; TRBD1 matches at 8 bases. The V segment lost 2 bases and the J segment 1 base; nucleotides outside the gene matches: 4. This CDR3 is built from 16 residues. The V gene's germline CDR1 is MNHNY and CDR2 SVGAGI (reference sequence). As DNA, the CDR3 is TGTGCCAGCAGTTACCTCACAGGGGGAAGCAATCAGCCCCAGCATTTT. It is translated as CASSYLTGGSNQPQHF.

The J gene is TRBJ1-5, the V gene TRBV7-2; D is unclear. The CDR3 runs 14 residues. Looked up from germline, CDR1 is SGHTA and CDR2 is FQGNSA. V dropped 5 bases and J dropped 3 bases, with 11 bases sitting between them. The CDR3 DNA reads TGTGCCAGCAGCGGCATATCCAACAATCAGCCCCAGCATTTT. This encodes CASSGISNNQPQHF.

The chain has TRBV6-1 and TRBJ1-1; TRBD1 aligns across 8 bases. V lost 10 bases and J lost 0; bases outside the gene matches: 7. Germline V gives CDR1 MNHNS, CDR2 SASEGT. The length of the CDR3 is 14 residues. As DNA, the CDR3 is TGTGCCACCAGACAGGGGCAGATGAACACTGAAGCTTTCTTT. Translation: CATRQGQMNTEAFF.

The V and J genes are TRBV6-6 and TRBJ2-1; possibly TRBD1 for D (5 bases). CDR3 length equals 13 residues. Between the trimmed V and J ends, which lost 0 bases and 7 bases, there was a span of 7 bases. Germline values: CDR1 MNHNY, CDR2 SVGAGI (reference sequence). The CDR3 loop is CASSYSNRNEQFF. CDR3 in DNA: TGTGCCAGCAGTTACTCGAACAGGAATGAGCAGTTCTTC.

J is TRBJ1-3 and V is TRBV19; possibly TRBD1 for D (5 bases). The CDR3 totals 16 residues. Between the trimmed V and J ends, which lost 9 bases and 0 bases, there was a span of 18 bases. Germline V lookup: CDR1 LNHDA, CDR2 SQIVND (reference sequence). CDR3 bases: TGTGCCAGCCACATAGGGACTTCCAGCTCTGGAAACACCATATATTTT. It codes for CASHIGTSSSGNTIYF.

V and J are TRBV27 and TRBJ2-5; 14 bases map to TRBD2. The J call may be faulty, since TRBJ2-7 better matches the DNA end. CDR3 length: 15 amino acids. Germline lookup yields CDR1 MNHEY and CDR2 SMNVEV (reference sequence). Here the CDR3 reads CASSYGTSGGYEQYF. DNA for the CDR3: TGTGCCAGCAGTTACGGGACTAGCGGGGGCTACGAGCAGTACTTC.

The chain combines TRBV7-9 with TRBJ1-1; TRBD1 aligns across 8 bases. This CDR3 is 15 amino acids long. The V and J ends lost 6 bases and 6 bases, in that order; junction bases with no gene match: 12. Germline-derived CDR1 and CDR2 are SEHNR and FQNEAQ (reference sequence). CDR3 sequence: CASSGGSGGAPEAFF. In DNA form, the CDR3 reads TGTGCCAGCAGTGGAGGGTCAGGGGGCGCCCCTGAAGCTTTCTTT. Full variable domain (rest looked up from reference TRBV7-9 and TRBJ1-1): DTGVSQNPRHKITKRGQNVTFRCDPISEHNRLYWYRQTLGQGPEFLTYFQNEAQLEKSRLLSDRFSAERPKGSFSTLEIQRTEQGDSAMYLCASSGGSGGAPEAFFGQGTRLTVV.

This clone was counted a single time. The chain links TRBV6-5 to TRBJ1-1, with D possibly being TRBD1 (5 bases). This CDR3 comprises 14 residues. Trimming removed 2 bases at V and 5 bases at J, with 12 bases between. Germline V gene data show CDR1 as MNHEY and CDR2 as SVGAGI. CDR3 amino acids: CASSYDPGGTEAFF. CDR3 coding DNA: TGTGCCAGCAGTTACGATCCGGGGGGTACTGAAGCTTTCTTT.

The chain couples TRBV6-1 to TRBJ2-7; D is unclear. V was shortened by 2 bases and J by 6 bases, with 8 bases between the two germline ends. Germline V gene sequence: CDR1 MNHNS, CDR2 SASEGT. The CDR3 loop spans 12 amino acids. The CDR3 spells CASSETEGEQYF. CDR3 bases: TGTGCCAGCAGTGAAACAGAAGGCGAGCAGTACTTC.

The rearrangement joins TRBV5-1 to TRBJ2-1; 9 bases agree with TRBD1. V shed 3 bases, J shed 8 bases, and the junction held 21 bases outside the gene matches. This CDR3 is 19 amino acids long. In germline, CDR1 is SGHRS, CDR2 YFSETQ. This CDR3 reads CASSSVTGGAGSRRDEQFF. The CDR3 DNA reads TGCGCCAGCAGCTCTGTCACAGGGGGCGCTGGAAGTCGACGCGATGAGCAGTTCTTC.

V gene TRBV7-2 combines with J gene TRBJ1-2, with D maybe TRBD1 (5 bases). From germline, CDR1 is SGHTA and CDR2 FQGNSA. Trimming left V 1 base short and J 6 bases short, with 12 bases between. This CDR3 is 14 amino acids long. The CDR3 here is CASSLGSGRHGYTF. DNA for the CDR3: TGTGCCAGCAGCTTAGGTTCAGGGAGGCATGGCTACACCTTC.

This chain links TRBV11-2 with TRBJ2-3; D not certain. Germline CDR1 is SGHAT and CDR2 is FQNNGV. The V gene lost 5 bases and the J gene lost 2 bases, with 8 bases spanning the gap. The CDR3 is 13 residues long. CDR3 residues: CASSPGNTDTQYF. The CDR3 DNA reads TGTGCCAGCAGCCCAGGTAACACAGATACGCAGTATTTT.

In the case of this clone: Compared with germline, one end of the junction differs, possibly owing to a read error. The chain recombines TRBV7-7 with TRBJ1-1, with D uncertain. The CDR3 is 13 amino acids. CDR1 SSHAT and CDR2 FNYEAQ come from the germline V gene (reference sequence). This CDR3 reads CASSLALGSEAFF. CDR3 nucleotide sequence: TGTGCTAGCAGCTTAGCGCTGGGCAGTGAAGCTTTCTTT.